The clone carrying this T cell receptor (beta chain) was picked up a small number of times. This record belongs to a study of CD8+ T cells in alopecia areata. In the study overall: A 6-month off-drug phase came after tofacitinib, which had lasted 6 to 18 months.

The treatment denotes: oral pan-JAK inhibitor, 5-10 mg twice daily. RNA extraction was followed by reverse transcription into cDNA, which acted as the sequencing template. The method was immunoSEQ multiplex PCR; TCRdb's version includes in-frame clones alone and lacks a portion of them. The table has about 76,000 clones, approximately 70% seen once; the top ten hold around a quarter. CDR3 length: 13 residues. CDR1 and CDR2 (germline): MGHRA, YSYEKL. V lost 2 bases and J lost 5, with 9 bases in between. This receptor was identified in a human donor with alopecia areata. The specimen comprised CD8+ T cells sorted from blood, sampled at week 24, from a patient treated with tofacitinib. The V and J genes are TRBV4-1 and TRBJ2-5; D assignment may be TRBD1 or TRBD2 (5 bases each). The CDR3 nucleotides read TGCGCCAGCAGCCAATCCGAGGGGGAGACCCAGTACTTC. Amino acid sequence: CASSQSEGETQYF.